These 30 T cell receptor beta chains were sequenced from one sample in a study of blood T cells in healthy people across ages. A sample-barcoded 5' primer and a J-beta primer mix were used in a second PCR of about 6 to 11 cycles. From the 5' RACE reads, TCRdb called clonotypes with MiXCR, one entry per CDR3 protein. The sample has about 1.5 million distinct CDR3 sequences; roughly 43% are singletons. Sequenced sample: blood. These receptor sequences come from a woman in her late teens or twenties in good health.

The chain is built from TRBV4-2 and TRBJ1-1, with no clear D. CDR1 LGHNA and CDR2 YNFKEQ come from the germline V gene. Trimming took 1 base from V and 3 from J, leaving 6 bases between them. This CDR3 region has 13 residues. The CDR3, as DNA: TGTGCCAGCAGCCAAGTAGTCGACACTGAAGCTTTCTTT. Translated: CASSQVVDTEAFF.

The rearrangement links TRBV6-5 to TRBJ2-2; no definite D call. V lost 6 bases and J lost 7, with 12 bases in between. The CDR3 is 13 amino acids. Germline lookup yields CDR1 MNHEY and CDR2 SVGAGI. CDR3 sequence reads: CASSQVAIGELFF. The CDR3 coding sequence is TGTGCCAGCAGCCAGGTCGCTATCGGGGAGCTGTTTTTT.

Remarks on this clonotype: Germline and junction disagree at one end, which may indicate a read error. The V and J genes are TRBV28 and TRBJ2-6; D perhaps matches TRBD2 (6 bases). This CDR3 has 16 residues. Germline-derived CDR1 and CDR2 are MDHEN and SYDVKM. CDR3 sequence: CASRTSGRTGASVLTF. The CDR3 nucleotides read TGTGCCAGCAGGACCTCAGGGAGGACTGGGGCCAGCGTCCTGACTTTC.

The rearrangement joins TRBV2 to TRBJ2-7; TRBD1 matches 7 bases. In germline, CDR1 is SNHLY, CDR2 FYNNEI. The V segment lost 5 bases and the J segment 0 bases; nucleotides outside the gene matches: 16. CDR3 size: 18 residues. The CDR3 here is CASSSTGDVSGSSYEQYF. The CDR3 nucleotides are TGTGCCAGCAGTTCTACAGGGGATGTTTCTGGTAGCTCCTACGAGCAGTACTTC.

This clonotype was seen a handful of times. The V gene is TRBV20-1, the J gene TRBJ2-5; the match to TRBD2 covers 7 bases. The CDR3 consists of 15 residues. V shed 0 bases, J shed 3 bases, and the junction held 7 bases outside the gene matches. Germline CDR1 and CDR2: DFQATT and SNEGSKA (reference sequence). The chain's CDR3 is CSARDWAGVEETQYF. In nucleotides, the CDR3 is TGCAGTGCTAGAGATTGGGCGGGGGTTGAAGAGACCCAGTACTTC.

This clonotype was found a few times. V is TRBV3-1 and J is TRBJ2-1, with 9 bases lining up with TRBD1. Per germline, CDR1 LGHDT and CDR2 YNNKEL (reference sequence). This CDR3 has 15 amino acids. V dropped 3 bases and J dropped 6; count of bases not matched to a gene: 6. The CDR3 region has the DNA TGTGCCAGCAGCCAGGTCGGGACAGGGTTCAATGAGCAGTTCTTC. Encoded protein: CASSQVGTGFNEQFF.

The CDR3 loop is CASRSEGGQPQHF. The CDR3 region has the DNA TGTGCCAGCAGGTCAGAGGGGGGACAGCCCCAGCATTTT. The V gene is TRBV12-3 or TRBV12-4, the J gene TRBJ1-5, with D perhaps TRBD1 (6 bases). V was shortened by 6 bases and J by 7 bases, with 13 bases between the two germline ends. The CDR3 has 13 residues.

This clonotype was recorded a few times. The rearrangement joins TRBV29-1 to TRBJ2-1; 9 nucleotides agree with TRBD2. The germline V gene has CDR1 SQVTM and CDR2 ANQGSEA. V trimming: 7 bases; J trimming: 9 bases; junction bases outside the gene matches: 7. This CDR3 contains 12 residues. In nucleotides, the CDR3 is TGCAGCGCAATGACTAGCGGTCTTGAGCAGTTCTTC. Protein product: CSAMTSGLEQFF.

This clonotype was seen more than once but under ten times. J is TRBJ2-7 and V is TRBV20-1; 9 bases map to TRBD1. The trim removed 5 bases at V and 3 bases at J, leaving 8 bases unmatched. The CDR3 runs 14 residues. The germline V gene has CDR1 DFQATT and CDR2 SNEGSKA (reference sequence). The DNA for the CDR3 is TGCAGTGCTTACAGGGGGCCTAACTACTACGAGCAGTACTTC. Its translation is CSAYRGPNYYEQYF.

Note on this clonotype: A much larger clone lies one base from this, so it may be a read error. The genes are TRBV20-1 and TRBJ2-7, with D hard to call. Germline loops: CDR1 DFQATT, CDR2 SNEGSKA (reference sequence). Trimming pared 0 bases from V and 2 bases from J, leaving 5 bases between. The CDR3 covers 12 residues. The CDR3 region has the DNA TGCAGTGCTAGAGAACTTACCTACGAGCAGTACTTC. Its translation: CSARELTYEQYF.

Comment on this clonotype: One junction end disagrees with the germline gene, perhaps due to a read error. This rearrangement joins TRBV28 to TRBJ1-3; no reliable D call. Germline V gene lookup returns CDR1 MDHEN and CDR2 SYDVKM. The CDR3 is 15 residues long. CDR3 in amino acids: CASSSGALSGNTIYF. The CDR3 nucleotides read TGTGCCAGCAGCTCCGGAGCTCTTTCTGGGAACACCATATATTTT.

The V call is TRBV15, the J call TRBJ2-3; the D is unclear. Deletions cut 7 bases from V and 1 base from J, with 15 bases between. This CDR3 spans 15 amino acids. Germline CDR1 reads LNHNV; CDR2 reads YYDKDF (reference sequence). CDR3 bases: TGTGCCACCAAGATAAGTAGGTTGGGCACAGATACGCAGTATTTT. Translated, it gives CATKISRLGTDTQYF.

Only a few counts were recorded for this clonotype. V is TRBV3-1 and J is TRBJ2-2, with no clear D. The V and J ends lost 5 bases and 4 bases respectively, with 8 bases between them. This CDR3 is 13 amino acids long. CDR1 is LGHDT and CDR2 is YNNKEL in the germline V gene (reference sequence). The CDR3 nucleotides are TGTGCCAGCAGCGGCGTGGGCACCGGGGAGCTGTTTTTT. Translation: CASSGVGTGELFF.

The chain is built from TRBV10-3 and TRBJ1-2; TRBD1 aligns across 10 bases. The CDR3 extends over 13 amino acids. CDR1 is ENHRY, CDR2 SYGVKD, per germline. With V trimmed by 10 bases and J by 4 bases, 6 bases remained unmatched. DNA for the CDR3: TGTGCCACCGGGACAGGGGACATCTATGGCTACACCTTC. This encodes CATGTGDIYGYTF.

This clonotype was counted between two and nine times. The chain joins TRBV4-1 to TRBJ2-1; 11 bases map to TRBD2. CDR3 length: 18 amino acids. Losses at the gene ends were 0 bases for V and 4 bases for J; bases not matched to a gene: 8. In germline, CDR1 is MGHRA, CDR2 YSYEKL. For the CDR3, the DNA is TGCGCCAGCAGCCAAGAGTTAGCGGGGGGGCCGTTTTACAATGAGCAGTTCTTC. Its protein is CASSQELAGGPFYNEQFF.

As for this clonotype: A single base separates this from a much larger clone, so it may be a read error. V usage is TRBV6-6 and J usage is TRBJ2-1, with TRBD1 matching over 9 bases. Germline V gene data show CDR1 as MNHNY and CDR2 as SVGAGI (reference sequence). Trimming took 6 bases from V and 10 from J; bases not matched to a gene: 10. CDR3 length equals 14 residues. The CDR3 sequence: CASRWDRVGHEQFF. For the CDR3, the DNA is TGTGCCAGCAGGTGGGACAGGGTGGGCCACGAGCAGTTCTTC.

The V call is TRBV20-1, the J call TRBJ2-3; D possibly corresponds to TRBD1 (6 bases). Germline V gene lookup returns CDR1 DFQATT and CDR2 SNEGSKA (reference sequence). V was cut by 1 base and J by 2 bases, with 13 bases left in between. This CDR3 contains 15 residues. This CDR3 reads CSARGRDTSTDTQYF. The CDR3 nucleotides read TGCAGTGCTAGAGGTCGGGACACCTCCACAGATACGCAGTATTTT.

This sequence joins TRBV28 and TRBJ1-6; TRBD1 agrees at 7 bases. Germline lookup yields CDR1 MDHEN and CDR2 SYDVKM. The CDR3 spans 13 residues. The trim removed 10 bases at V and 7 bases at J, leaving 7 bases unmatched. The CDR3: CATGGQINSPLHF. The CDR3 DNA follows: TGTGCCACTGGGGGACAGATAAATTCACCCCTCCACTTT.

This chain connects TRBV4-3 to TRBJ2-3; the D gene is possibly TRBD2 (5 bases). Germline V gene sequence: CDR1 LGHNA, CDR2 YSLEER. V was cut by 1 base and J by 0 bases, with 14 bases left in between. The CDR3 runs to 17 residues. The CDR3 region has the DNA TGCGCCAGCAGCCAAGCCCCGGCGACTACTAGCACAGATACGCAGTATTTT. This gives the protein CASSQAPATTSTDTQYF.

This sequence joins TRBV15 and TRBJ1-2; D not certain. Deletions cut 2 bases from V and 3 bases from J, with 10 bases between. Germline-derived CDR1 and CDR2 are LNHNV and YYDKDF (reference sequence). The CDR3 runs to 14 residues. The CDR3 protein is CATSRIGRDYGYTF. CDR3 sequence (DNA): TGTGCCACCAGCAGAATAGGGAGGGACTATGGCTACACCTTC.

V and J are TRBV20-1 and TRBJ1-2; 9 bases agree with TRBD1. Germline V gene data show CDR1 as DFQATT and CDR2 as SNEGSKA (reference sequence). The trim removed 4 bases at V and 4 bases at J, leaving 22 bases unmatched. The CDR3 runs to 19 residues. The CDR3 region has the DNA TGCAGTGCTAAACGTATGGGGGGACAGGGTAGTTTGTATGGCTATGGCTACACCTTC. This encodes CSAKRMGGQGSLYGYGYTF.

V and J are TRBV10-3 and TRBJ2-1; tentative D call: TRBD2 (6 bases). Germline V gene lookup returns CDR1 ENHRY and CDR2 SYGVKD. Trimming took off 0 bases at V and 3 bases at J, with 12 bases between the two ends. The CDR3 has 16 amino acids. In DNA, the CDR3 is TGTGCCATCAGTGAGTCTAGACGGGGGTACTACAATGAGCAGTTCTTC. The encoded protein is CAISESRRGYYNEQFF.

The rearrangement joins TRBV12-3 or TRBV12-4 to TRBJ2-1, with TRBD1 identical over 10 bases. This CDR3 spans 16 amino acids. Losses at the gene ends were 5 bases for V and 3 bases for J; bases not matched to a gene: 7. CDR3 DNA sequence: TGTGCCAGCAGTCCTCAGACAGGGGGCTACTACAATGAGCAGTTCTTC. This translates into CASSPQTGGYYNEQFF.

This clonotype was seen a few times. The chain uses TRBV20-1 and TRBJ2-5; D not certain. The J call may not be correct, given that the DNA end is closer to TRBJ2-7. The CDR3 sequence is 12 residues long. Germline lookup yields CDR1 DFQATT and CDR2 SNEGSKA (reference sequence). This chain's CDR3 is CSAPSHRDEQYF. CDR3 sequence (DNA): TGCAGTGCCCCGAGTCACCGCGACGAGCAGTACTTC.

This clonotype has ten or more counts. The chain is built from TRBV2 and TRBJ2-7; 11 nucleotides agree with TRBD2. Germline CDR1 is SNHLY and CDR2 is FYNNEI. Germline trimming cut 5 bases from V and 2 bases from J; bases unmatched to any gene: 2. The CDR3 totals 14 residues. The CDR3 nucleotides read TGTGCCAGCAGTAAGACTAGCGGGACCTACGAGCAGTACTTC. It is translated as CASSKTSGTYEQYF.

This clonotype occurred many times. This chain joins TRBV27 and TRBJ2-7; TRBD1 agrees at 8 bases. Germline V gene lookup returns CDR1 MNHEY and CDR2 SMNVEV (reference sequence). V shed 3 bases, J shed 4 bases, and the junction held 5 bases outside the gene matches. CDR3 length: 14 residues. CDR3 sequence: CASSFQGAGYEQYF. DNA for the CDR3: TGTGCCAGCAGTTTCCAGGGGGCGGGATACGAGCAGTACTTC.

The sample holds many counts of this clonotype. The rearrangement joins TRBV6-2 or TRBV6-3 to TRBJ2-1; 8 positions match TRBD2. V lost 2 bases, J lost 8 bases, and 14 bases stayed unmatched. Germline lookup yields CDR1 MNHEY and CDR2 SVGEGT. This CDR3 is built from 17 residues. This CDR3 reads CASSYPSGTSLFDEQFF. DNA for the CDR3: TGTGCCAGCAGTTACCCGTCCGGGACTAGTCTTTTCGATGAGCAGTTCTTC.

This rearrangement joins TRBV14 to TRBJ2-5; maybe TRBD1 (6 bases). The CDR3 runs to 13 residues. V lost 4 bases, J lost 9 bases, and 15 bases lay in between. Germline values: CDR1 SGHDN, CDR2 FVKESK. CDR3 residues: CASSLNRVMAQYF. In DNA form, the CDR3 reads TGTGCCAGCAGCCTGAACAGGGTAATGGCCCAGTACTTC.

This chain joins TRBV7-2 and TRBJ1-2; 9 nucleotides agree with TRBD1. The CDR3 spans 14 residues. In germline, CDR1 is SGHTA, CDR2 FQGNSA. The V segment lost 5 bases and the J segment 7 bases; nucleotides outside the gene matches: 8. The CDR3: CASSQDRGFSGYTF. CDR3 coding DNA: TGTGCCAGCAGCCAGGACAGGGGCTTTAGTGGCTACACCTTC.

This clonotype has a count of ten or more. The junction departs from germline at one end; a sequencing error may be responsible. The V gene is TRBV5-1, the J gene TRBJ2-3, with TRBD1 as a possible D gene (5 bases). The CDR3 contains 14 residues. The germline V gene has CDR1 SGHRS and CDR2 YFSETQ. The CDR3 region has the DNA TGTGCCAGCAGCTTAGACAGAGTCACAGATACGCAGTATTTT. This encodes CASSLDRVTDTQYF. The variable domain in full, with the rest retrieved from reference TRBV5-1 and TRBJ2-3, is KAGVTQTPRYLIKTRGQQVTLSCSPISGHRSVSWYQQTPGQGLQFLFEYFSETQRNKGNFPGRFSGRQFSNSRSEMNVSTLELGDSALYLCASSLDRVTDTQYFGPGTRLTVL.